Following are 9 T cell receptor beta chains from one sample sequenced in a study of CD8+ T cells in alopecia areata. Treatment denoted: oral pan-JAK inhibitor, 5-10 mg twice daily. It was cDNA, reverse transcribed from extracted RNA, that served as the sequencing template. The assay was immunoSEQ multiplex PCR, and TCRdb's table has in-frame clones only and misses some. The top ten hold less than 4% of the sample, which has approximately 200,000 clones, 60% seen once. This specimen consisted of CD4+ T cells sorted from blood, obtained at week 4, from a patient treated with tofacitinib. The source of these receptors is a human donor with alopecia areata.

The rearrangement joins TRBV7-9 to TRBJ2-3; tentatively, D is TRBD1 (6 bases). V lost 5 bases to trimming and J lost 6 bases, with 15 bases between them. From germline, CDR1 is SEHNR and CDR2 FQNEAQ (reference sequence). The length of the CDR3 is 14 residues. CDR3 in DNA: TGTGCCAGCAGCCCGGGACACACTACGGATACGCAGTATTTT. This encodes CASSPGHTTDTQYF. The whole variable domain, remainder taken from reference TRBV7-9 and TRBJ2-3, is DTGVSQNPRHKITKRGQNVTFRCDPISEHNRLYWYRQTLGQGPEFLTYFQNEAQLEKSRLLSDRFSAERPKGSFSTLEIQRTEQGDSAMYLCASSPGHTTDTQYFGPGTRLTVL.

This chain connects TRBV30 to TRBJ2-7; D could derive from TRBD1 or TRBD2 (6 bases each). CDR3 length: 14 amino acids. Germline V lookup: CDR1 GTSNPN, CDR2 SVGIG (reference sequence). Between the trimmed V and J ends, which lost 0 bases and 4 bases, there was a span of 13 bases. CDR3 protein: CAWSVLQGRYEQYF. DNA for the CDR3: TGTGCCTGGAGTGTCCTGCAGGGGAGGTACGAGCAGTACTTC.

This clone was counted a few times. The chain uses TRBV2 and TRBJ1-1; possible D gene TRBD1, 5 bases. The CDR3 has 11 residues. CDR1 SNHLY and CDR2 FYNNEI come from the germline V gene. Trimming removed 6 bases at V and 13 bases at J, with 15 bases between. CDR3 amino acids: CASSQGSIGFF. CDR3 bases: TGTGCCAGCAGCCAGGGATCGATAGGTTTCTTT.

The chain uses TRBV4-1 and TRBJ2-2; 7 nucleotides match TRBD2. After removal of 0 bases from V and 1 base from J, the junction contained 8 bases not matched to a gene. This CDR3 contains 18 residues. From germline, CDR1 is MGHRA and CDR2 YSYEKL. For the CDR3, the DNA is TGCGCCAGCAGCCAAGATCATCGGCTAGCGGAGAACACCGGGGAGCTGTTTTTT. This encodes CASSQDHRLAENTGELFF.

The chain recombines TRBV29-1 with TRBJ2-7; 10 bases line up with TRBD1. The V and J ends lost 7 bases and 5 bases, in that order; junction bases with no gene match: 8. Germline V gives CDR1 SQVTM, CDR2 ANQGSEA. There are 13 residues in the CDR3. The DNA of the CDR3 is TGCAGCGCCCGAATGACAGGGGGCGACGAGCAGTACTTC. Translated: CSARMTGGDEQYF.

This clone was picked up a small number of times. V gene TRBV4-3 combines with J gene TRBJ2-7; D is uncertain. V dropped 0 bases and J dropped 1 base, with 4 bases sitting between them. CDR1 is LGHNA, CDR2 YSLEER, per germline. The CDR3 totals 13 residues. CDR3: CASSQDESYEQYF. The CDR3 bases are TGCGCCAGCAGCCAAGATGAATCCTACGAGCAGTACTTC.

A few counts support this clone. This rearrangement joins TRBV30 to TRBJ2-3, with 7 bases identical to TRBD2. Germline lookup yields CDR1 GTSNPN and CDR2 SVGIG (reference sequence). The CDR3 is made up of 12 amino acids. This CDR3 reads CASAGRTDTQYF. DNA of the CDR3: TGTGCATCAGCGGGGCGCACAGATACGCAGTATTTT.

The chain is built from TRBV30 and TRBJ2-2, with 9 bases aligning to TRBD1. Germline CDR1 reads GTSNPN; CDR2 reads SVGIG (reference sequence). The CDR3 runs 14 residues. The J segment lost 1 base and the V segment lost 4 bases, leaving 1 base of the junction unmatched. CDR3 nucleotides: TGTGCCTGGAAGGGACAGGGGAACACCGGGGAGCTGTTTTTT. Its protein is CAWKGQGNTGELFF.

The chain recombines TRBV7-8 with TRBJ2-2; 9 bases line up with TRBD2. Germline CDR1 reads SGHVS; CDR2 reads FQNEAQ. Trimming at V came to 5 bases and at J to 6 bases, leaving 4 bases not matched to a gene. This CDR3 is 14 amino acids long. The CDR3 nucleotides read TGTGCCAGCAGCATATTAGCGGGGGCCGGGGAGCTGTTTTTT. Translated, it gives CASSILAGAGELFF.